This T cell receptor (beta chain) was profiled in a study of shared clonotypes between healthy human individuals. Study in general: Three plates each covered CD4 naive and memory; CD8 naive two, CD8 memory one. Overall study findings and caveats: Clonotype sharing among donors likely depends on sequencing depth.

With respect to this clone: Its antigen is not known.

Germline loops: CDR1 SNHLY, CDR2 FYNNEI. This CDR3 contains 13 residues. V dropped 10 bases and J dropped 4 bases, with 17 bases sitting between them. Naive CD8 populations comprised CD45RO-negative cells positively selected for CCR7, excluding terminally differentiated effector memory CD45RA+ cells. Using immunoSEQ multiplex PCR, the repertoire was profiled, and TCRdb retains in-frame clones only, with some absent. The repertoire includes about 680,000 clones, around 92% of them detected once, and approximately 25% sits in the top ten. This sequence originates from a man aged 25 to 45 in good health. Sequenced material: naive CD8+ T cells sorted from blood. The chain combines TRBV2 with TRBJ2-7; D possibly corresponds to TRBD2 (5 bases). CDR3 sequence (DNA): TGTGCCATCAAACTACACTCGGGGTACGAGCAGTACTTC. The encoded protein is CAIKLHSGYEQYF.